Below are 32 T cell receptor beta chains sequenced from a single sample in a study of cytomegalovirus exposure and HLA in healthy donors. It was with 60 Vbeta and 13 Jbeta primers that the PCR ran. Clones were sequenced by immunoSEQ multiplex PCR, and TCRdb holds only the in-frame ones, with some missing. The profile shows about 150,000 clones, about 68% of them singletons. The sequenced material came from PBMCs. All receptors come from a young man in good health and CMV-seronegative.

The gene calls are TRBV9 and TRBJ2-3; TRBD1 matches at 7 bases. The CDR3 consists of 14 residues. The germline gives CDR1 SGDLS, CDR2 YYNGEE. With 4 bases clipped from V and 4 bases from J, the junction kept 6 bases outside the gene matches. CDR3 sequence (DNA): TGTGCCAGCAGCCAGGGGGACCTGCCAGATACGCAGTATTTT. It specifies CASSQGDLPDTQYF.

CDR3 protein: CASSPIGGQDYEQYF. The CDR3 DNA reads TGTGCCAGCAGTCCTATCGGGGGGCAGGACTACGAGCAGTACTTC. This chain joins TRBV7-8 and TRBJ2-7; the D gene is possibly TRBD2 (7 bases). The CDR3 runs to 15 residues. Trimming took 6 bases from V and 3 from J, leaving 18 bases between them. Germline assignment: CDR1 SGHVS and CDR2 FQNEAQ.

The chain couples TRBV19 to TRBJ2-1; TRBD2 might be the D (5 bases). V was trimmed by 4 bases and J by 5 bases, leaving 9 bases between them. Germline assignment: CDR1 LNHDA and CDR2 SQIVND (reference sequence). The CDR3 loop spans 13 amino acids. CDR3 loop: CASSTGLDNEQFF. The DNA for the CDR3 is TGTGCCAGTAGTACTGGACTCGACAATGAGCAGTTCTTC.

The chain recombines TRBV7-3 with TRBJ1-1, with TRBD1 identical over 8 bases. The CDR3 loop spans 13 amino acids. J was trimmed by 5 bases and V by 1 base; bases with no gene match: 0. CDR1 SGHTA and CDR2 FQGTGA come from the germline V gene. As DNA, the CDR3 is TGTGCCAGCAGCTTAAGGACAGGGACTGAAGCTTTCTTT. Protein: CASSLRTGTEAFF.

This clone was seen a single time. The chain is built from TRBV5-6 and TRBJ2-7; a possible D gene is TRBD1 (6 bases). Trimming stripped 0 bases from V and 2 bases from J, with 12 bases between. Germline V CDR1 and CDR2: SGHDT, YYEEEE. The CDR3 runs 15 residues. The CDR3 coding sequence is TGTGCCAGCAGCTTGGTGGACAGCCCCCCCTACGAGCAGTACTTC. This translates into CASSLVDSPPYEQYF.

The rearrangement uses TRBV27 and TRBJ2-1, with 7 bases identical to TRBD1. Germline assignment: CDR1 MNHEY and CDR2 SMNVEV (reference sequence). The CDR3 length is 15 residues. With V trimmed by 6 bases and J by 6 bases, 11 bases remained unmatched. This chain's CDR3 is CASSWGTVAVNEQFF. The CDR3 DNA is TGTGCCAGCAGCTGGGGGACAGTGGCTGTCAATGAGCAGTTCTTC.

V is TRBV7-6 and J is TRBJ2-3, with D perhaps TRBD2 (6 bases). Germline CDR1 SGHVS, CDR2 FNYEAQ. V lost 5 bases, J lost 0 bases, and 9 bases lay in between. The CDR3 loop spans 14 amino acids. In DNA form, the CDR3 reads TGTGCCAGCAGCCCGGAGGGGAGCACAGATACGCAGTATTTT. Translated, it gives CASSPEGSTDTQYF. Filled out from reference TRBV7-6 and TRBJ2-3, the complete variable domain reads GAGVSQSPRYKVTKRGQDVALRCDPISGHVSLYWYRQALGQGPEFLTYFNYEAQQDKSGLPNDRFSAERPEGSISTLTIQRTEQRDSAMYRCASSPEGSTDTQYFGPGTRLTVL.

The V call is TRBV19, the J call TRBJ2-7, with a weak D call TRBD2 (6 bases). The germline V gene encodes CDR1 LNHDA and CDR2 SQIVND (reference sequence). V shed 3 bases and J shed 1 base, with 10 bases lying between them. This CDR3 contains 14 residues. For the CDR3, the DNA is TGTGCCAGTAGTATCCGACTAGGTTCCTACGAGCAGTACTTC. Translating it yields CASSIRLGSYEQYF.

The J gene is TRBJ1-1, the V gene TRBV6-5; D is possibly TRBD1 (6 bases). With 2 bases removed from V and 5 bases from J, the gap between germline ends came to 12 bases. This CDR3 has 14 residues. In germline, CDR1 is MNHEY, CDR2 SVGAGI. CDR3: CASSYEGGLTEAFF. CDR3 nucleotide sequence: TGTGCCAGCAGTTACGAGGGGGGGTTGACTGAAGCTTTCTTT.

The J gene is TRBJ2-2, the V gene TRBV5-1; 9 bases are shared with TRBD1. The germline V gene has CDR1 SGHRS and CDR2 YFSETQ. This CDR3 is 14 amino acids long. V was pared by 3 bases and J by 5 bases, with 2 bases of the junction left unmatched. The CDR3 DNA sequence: TGCGCCAGCAGCTCGGGACAGGGAACCGGGGAGCTGTTTTTT. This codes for CASSSGQGTGELFF.

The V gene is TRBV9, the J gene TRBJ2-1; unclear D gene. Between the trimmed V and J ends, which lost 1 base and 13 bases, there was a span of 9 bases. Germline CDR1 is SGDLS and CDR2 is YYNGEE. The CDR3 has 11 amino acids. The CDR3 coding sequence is TGTGCCAGCAGCGTAAAGGCAGGTCAGTTCTTC. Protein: CASSVKAGQFF.

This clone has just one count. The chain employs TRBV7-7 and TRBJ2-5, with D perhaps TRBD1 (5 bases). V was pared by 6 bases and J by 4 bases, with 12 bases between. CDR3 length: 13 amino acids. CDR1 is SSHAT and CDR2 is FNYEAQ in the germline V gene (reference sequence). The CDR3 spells CASSRGLRETQYF. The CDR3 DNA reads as TGTGCCAGCAGTAGGGGATTACGAGAGACCCAGTACTTC.

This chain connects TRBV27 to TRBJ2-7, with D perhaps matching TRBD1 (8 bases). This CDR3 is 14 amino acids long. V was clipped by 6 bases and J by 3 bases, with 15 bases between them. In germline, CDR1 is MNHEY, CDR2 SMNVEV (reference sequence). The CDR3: CASRGGDRFYEQYF. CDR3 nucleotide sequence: TGTGCCAGCAGGGGGGGGGACAGGTTCTACGAGCAGTACTTC.

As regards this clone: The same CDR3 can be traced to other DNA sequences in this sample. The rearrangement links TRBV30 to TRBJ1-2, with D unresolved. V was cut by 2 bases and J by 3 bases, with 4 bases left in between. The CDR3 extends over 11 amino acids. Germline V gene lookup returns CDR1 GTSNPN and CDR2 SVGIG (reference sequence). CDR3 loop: CAWSLDYGYTF. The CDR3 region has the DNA TGTGCCTGGAGTCTAGACTATGGCTACACCTTC. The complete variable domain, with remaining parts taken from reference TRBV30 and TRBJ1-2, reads SQTIHQWPATLVQPVGSPLSLECTVEGTSNPNLYWYRQAAGRGLQLLFYSVGIGQISSEVPQNLSASRPQDRQFILSSKKLLLSDSGFYLCAWSLDYGYTFGSGTRLTVV.

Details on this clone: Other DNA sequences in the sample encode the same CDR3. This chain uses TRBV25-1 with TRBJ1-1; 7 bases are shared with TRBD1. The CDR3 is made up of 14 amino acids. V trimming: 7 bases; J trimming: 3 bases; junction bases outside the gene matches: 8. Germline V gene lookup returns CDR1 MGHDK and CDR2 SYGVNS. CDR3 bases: TGTGCCAGCACAGGGGGGACTTGGGACACTGAAGCTTTCTTT. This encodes CASTGGTWDTEAFF.

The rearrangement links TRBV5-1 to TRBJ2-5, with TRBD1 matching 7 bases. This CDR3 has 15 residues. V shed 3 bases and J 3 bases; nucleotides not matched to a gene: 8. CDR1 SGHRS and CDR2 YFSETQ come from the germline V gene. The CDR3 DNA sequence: TGCGCCAGCAGCTCTTCATCCGGGACAGAAGAGACCCAGTACTTC. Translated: CASSSSSGTEETQYF.

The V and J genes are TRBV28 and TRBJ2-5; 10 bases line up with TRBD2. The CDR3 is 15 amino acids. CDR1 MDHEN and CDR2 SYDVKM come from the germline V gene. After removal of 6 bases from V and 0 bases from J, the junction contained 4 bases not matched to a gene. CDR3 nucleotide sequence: TGTGCCAGCAGGGAGACTAGCGGGTACCAAGAGACCCAGTACTTC. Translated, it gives CASRETSGYQETQYF.

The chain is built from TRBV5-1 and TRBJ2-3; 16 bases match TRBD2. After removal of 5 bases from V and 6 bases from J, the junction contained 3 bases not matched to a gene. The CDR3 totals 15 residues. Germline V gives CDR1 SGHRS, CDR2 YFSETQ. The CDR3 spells CASSGTSGGADTQYF. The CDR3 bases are TGCGCCAGCAGTGGGACTAGCGGGGGGGCCGATACGCAGTATTTT.

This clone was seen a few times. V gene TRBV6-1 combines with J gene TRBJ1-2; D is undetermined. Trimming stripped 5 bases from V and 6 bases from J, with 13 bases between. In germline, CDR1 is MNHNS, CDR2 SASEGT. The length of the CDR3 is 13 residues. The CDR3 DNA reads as TGTGCCAGCAGTTTTTATGAGTATCATGGCTACACCTTC. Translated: CASSFYEYHGYTF.

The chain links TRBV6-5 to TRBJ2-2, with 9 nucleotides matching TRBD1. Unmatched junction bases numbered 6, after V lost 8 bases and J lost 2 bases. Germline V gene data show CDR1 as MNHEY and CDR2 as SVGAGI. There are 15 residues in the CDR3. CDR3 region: CASHKDRGNTGELFF. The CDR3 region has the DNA TGTGCCAGCCACAAGGACAGGGGCAACACCGGGGAGCTGTTTTTT.

CDR3 protein: CASSLACRHGARNQPQHF. For the CDR3, the DNA is TGTGCCAGCAGCTTAGCGTGTAGACATGGGGCCCGCAATCAGCCCCAGCATTTT. This rearrangement joins TRBV11-1 to TRBJ1-5; TRBD1 is a possible D gene (5 bases). Germline values: CDR1 SGHAT, CDR2 FQDESV (reference sequence). The CDR3 has 18 amino acids. The V and J ends lost 0 bases and 2 bases respectively, with 17 bases between them. Full variable domain (missing parts from reference TRBV11-1 and TRBJ1-5): EAEVAQSPRYKITEKSQAVAFWCDPISGHATLYWYRQILGQGPELLVQFQDESVVDDSQLPKDRFSAERLKGVDSTLKIQPAELGDSAMYLCASSLACRHGARNQPQHFGDGTRLSIL.

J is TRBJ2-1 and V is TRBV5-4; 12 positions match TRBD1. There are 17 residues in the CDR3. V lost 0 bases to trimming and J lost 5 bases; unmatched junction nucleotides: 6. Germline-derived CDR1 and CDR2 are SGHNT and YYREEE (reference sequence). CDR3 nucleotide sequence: TGTGCCAGCAGCTTGGTTGGGGGACAGGGGGCGGACAATGAGCAGTTCTTC. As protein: CASSLVGGQGADNEQFF.

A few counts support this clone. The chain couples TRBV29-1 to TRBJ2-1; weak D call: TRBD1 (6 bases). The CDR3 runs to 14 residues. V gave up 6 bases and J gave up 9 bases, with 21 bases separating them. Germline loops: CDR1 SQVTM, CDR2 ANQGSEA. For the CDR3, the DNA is TGCAGCGTAAGCCAGGGGCGATCCCAGAGTGAGCAGTTCTTC. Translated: CSVSQGRSQSEQFF.

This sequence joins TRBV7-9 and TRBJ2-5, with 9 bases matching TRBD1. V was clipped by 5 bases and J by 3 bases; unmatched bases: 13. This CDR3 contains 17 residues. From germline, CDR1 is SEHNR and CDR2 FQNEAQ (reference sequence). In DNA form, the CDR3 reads TGTGCCAGCAGCCTTGATTTAGGACAGGGGCTTGAAGAGACCCAGTACTTC. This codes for CASSLDLGQGLEETQYF.

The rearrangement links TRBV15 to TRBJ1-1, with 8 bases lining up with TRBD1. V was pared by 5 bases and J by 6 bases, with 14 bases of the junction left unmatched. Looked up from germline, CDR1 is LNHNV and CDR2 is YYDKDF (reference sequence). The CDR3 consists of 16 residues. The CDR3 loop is CATSEGQGGMDAEAFF. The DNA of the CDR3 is TGTGCCACCAGCGAAGGACAGGGTGGTATGGACGCTGAAGCTTTCTTT. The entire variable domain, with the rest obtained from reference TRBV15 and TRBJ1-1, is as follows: DAMVIQNPRYQVTQFGKPVTLSCSQTLNHNVMYWYQQKSSQAPKLLFHYYDKDFNNEADTPDNFQSRRPNTSFCFLDIRSPGLGDTAMYLCATSEGQGGMDAEAFFGQGTRLTVV.

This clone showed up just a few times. CDR3 DNA sequence: TGTGCCAGCAGCGTACTTGGGGACAGCAGCACAGATACGCAGTATTTT. Its translation is CASSVLGDSSTDTQYF. The chain has TRBV9 and TRBJ2-3; 7 bases align to TRBD1. Looked up from germline, CDR1 is SGDLS and CDR2 is YYNGEE. With 1 base clipped from V and 0 bases from J, the junction kept 5 bases outside the gene matches. This CDR3 spans 16 amino acids.

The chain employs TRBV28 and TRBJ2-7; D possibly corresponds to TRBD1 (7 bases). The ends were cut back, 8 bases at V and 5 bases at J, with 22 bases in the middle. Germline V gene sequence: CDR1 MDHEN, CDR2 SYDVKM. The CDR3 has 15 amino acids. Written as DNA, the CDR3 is TGTGCCAGCCACCAGGGGGGTCTTAGGGAGCACGAGCAGTACTTC. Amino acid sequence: CASHQGGLREHEQYF. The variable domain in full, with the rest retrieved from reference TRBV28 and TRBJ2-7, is DVKVTQSSRYLVKRTGEKVFLECVQDMDHENMFWYRQDPGLGLRLIYFSYDVKMKEKGDIPEGYSVSREKKERFSLILESASTNQTSMYLCASHQGGLREHEQYFGPGTRLTVT.

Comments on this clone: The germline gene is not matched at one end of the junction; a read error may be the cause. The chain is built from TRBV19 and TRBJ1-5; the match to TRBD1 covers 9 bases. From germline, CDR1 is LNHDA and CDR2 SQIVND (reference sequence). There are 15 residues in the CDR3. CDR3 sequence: CADFLQGALGQPQNF. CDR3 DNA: TGTGCCGACTTCTTACAGGGGGCGCTTGGGCAGCCCCAGAATTTT.

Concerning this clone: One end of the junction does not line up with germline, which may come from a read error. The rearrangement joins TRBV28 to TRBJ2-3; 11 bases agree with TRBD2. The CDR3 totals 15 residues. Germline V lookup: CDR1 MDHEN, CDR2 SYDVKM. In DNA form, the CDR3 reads TGTGCCAGCAGTTTTCTAGCGGGGGGCACGGATACGCAGTATTTT. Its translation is CASSFLAGGTDTQYF.

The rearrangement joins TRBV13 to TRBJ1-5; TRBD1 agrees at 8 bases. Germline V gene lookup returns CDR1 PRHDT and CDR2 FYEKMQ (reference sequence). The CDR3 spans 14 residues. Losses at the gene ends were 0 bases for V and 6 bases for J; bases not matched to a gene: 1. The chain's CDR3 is CASSLGTGGQPQHF. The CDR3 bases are TGTGCCAGCAGCTTAGGAACAGGGGGTCAGCCCCAGCATTTT.

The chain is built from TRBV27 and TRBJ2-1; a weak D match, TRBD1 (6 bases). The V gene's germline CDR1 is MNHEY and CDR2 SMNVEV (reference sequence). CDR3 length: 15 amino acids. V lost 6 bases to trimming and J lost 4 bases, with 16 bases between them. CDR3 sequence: CASSPDSFQYNEQFF. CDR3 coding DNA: TGTGCCAGCAGCCCGGACAGTTTCCAATACAATGAGCAGTTCTTC.

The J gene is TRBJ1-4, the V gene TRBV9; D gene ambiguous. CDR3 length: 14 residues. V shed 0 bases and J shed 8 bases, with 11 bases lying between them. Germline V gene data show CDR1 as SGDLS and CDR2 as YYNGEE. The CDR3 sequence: CASSVADLHEKLFF. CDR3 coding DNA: TGTGCCAGCAGCGTAGCTGACTTGCACGAAAAACTGTTTTTT.